This note documents a single TCR beta chain sequence. These data belong to a study of blood T cell repertoires in COVID-19. Background on the study: The origin of the acute and convalescent COVID-19 samples was the United States, Italy and Spain. T cells, B-cell-depleted T cells, or PBMCs supplied cDNA or gDNA.

The germline gives CDR1 SGHAT, CDR2 FQNNGV. The CDR3 is 13 amino acids. The germline V and J ends were trimmed by 5 bases and 19 bases, with 21 bases remaining between them. In the original analysis: Estimation of nucleated cell counts was performed using reference gene primer amplification. Measured with immunoSEQ multiplex PCR; TCRdb has only the in-frame clones, and not every one. That table is the source of V, J and clone size, and D and trimming were worked out from the DNA. The table lists approximately 270,000 clones, roughly 80% of them singletons. This chain connects TRBV11-2 to TRBJ1-6, with D tentatively TRBD1 (6 bases). Sequencing used peripheral blood. The TCR sequence derives from a man at least 80 years old with acute or convalescent COVID-19. The CDR3 is CASSPITGQGGHF. The CDR3 DNA reads TGTGCCAGCAGCCCTATTACGGGGCAAGGGGGTCACTTT. The full variable domain, rest sourced from reference TRBV11-2 and TRBJ1-6, is EAGVAQSPRYKIIEKRQSVAFWCNPISGHATLYWYQQILGQGPKLLIQFQNNGVVDDSQLPKDRFSAERLKGVDSTLKIQPAKLEDSAVYLCASSPITGQGGHFGNGTRLTVT.